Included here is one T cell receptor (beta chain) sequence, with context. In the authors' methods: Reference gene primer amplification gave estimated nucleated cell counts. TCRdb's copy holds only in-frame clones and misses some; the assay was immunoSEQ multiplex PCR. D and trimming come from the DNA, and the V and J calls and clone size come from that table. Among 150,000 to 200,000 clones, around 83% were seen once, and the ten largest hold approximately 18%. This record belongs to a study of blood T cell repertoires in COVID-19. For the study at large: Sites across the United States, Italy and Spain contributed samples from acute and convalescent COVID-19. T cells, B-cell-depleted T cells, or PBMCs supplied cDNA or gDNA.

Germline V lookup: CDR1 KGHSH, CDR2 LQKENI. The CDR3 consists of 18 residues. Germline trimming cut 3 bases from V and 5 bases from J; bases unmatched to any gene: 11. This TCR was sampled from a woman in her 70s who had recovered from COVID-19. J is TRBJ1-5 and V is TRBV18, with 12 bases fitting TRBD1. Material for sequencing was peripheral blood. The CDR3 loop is CASSPEGTGGAGYQPQHF. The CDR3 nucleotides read TGTGCCAGCTCACCGGAGGGGACAGGGGGCGCGGGGTATCAGCCCCAGCATTTT.